Below are 10 T cell receptor beta chains sequenced from a single sample in a study of T cells expressing NK-cell markers. TCRdb re-analyzed the 5' RACE reads; it lists each CDR3 protein once, without DNA. Its table records 25,000 to 35,000 distinct CDR3 sequences. The specimen sequenced was blood T cells: a sorted CD56 or NKG2C T cell subset, CD4+ or CD8+ T cells, or bulk PBMC T cells (not recorded which). The receptors stem from a woman between 18 and 75 years old in good health.

The rearrangement links TRBV5-1 to TRBJ2-1; TCRdb designates TRBD1, a call that cannot be tested without DNA. Germline lookup yields CDR1 SGHRS and CDR2 YFSETQ. The CDR3 has 14 amino acids. This CDR3 is CASSQYTGVNEQFF.

The rearrangement uses TRBV2 and TRBJ2-2; without DNA, the TCRdb call of TRBD1 cannot be checked. CDR1 and CDR2 from the germline V gene are SNHLY and FYNNEI. The CDR3 consists of 15 residues. The CDR3 spells CASTLEGRIPGELFF. Drawing the rest from reference TRBV2 and TRBJ2-2, the complete variable domain is EPEVTQTPSHQVTQMGQEVILRCVPISNHLYFYWYRQILGQKVEFLVSFYNNEISEKSEIFDDQFSVERPDGSNFTLKIRSTKLEDSAMYFCASTLEGRIPGELFFGEGSRLTVL.

This chain joins TRBV6-1 and TRBJ2-3; TCRdb calls TRBD1, which cannot be checked without DNA. Germline CDR1 and CDR2: MNHNS and SASEGT. The CDR3 is made up of 15 amino acids. The CDR3 sequence is CASSPSGGPGDTQYF.

The chain employs TRBV6-5 and TRBJ2-2; the D gene TCRdb calls, TRBD1, cannot be checked with no DNA. The CDR3 loop spans 14 amino acids. The germline CDR1 and CDR2 sequences are MNHEY and SVGAGI. CDR3 residues: CASSSQAGAGELFF.

The V call is TRBV29-1, the J call TRBJ2-1; TCRdb outputs TRBD1, but without DNA this stays unchecked. Per germline, CDR1 SQVTM and CDR2 ANQGSEA. CDR3 size: 13 residues. CDR3 sequence: CSVDFGGWNEQFF.

The genes are TRBV15 and TRBJ2-2; with no DNA, the TCRdb D assignment of TRBD1 cannot be verified. Germline CDR1 LNHNV, CDR2 YYDKDF (reference sequence). The CDR3 loop spans 17 amino acids. The CDR3: CATSSPLGGLNTGELFF.

The chain employs TRBV7-3 and TRBJ2-1; the D call of TRBD2 rests on TCRdb alone, since no DNA is present to check it. The CDR3 loop spans 18 amino acids. Germline loops: CDR1 SGHTA, CDR2 FQGTGA. CDR3 protein: CASSRYYRGRATGNEQFF.

This chain links TRBV6-5 with TRBJ2-3. The CDR3 contains 15 residues. Germline lookup yields CDR1 MNHEY and CDR2 SVGAGI. CDR3: CASSYSLLGADTQYF.

The chain is built from TRBV7-8 and TRBJ2-7; the D call from TCRdb, TRBD1, cannot be confirmed without DNA. Germline loops: CDR1 SGHVS, CDR2 FQNEAQ. This CDR3 region has 15 residues. CDR3: CASSMPGQGYYEQYF.

This chain uses TRBV7-2 with TRBJ1-4; no DNA is available, so the TRBD1 call from TCRdb remains unchecked. CDR3 length: 16 amino acids. Germline lookup yields CDR1 SGHTA and CDR2 FQGNSA. CDR3 region: CASSFSGLGSNEKLFF. The full variable domain, rest sourced from reference TRBV7-2 and TRBJ1-4, is GAGVSQSPSNKVTEKGKDVELRCDPISGHTALYWYRQSLGQGLEFLIYFQGNSAPDKSGLPSDRFSAERTGGSVSTLTIQRTQQEDSAVYLCASSFSGLGSNEKLFFGSGTQLSVL.